This entry concerns a single T cell receptor (beta chain). Trimming cost V 0 bases and J 9 bases; bases outside gene matches: 1. Germline-derived CDR1 and CDR2 are SGHRS and YFSETQ. The CDR3 has 14 residues. The data stem from a study of blood T cell repertoires in COVID-19. At the level of the study: The cDNA or gDNA used as material had been derived from T cells, B-cell-depleted T cells, or PBMCs.

Across about two dozen US areas, participants ranged in age from about 18 to 100 years. Researchers sorted participants into cohorts using their self-reported clinical history. Clones were read by immunoSEQ multiplex PCR, and TCRdb kept only the in-frame ones, dropping some. The sample lists around 170,000 clones, roughly 86% occurring once. The source is a woman aged 25 to 45 who had recovered from COVID-19. The sample comprised PBMCs or T cells enriched from blood (not recorded which). The chain recombines TRBV5-1 with TRBJ2-1, with 12 nucleotides matching TRBD2. The CDR3 loop is CASSLALAGGEQFF. CDR3 coding DNA: TGCGCCAGCAGCTTGGCACTAGCGGGAGGTGAGCAGTTCTTC.